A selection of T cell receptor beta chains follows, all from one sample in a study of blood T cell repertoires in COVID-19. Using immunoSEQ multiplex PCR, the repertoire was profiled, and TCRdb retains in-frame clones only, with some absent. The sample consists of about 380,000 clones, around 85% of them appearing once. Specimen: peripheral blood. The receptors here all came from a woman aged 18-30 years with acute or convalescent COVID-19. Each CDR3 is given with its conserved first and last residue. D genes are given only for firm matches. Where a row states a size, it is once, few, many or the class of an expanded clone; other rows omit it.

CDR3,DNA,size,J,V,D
CASSLAGSYGYTF,TGTGCCAGCAGTTTGGCGGGGAGCTATGGCTACACCTTC,few,TRBJ1-2,TRBV12-3/TRBV12-4,NA
CASSLTGSQPQHF,TGTGCCAGCAGTCTTACGGGGTCTCAGCCCCAGCATTTT,NA,TRBJ1-5,TRBV27,NA
CASSHGLAGGSYEQYF,TGCGCCAGCAGCCATGGTCTAGCGGGAGGCTCCTACGAGCAGTACTTC,NA,TRBJ2-7,TRBV4-1,TRBD2
CAWSEVAGGGNTEAFF,TGTGCCTGGAGTGAGGTAGCAGGGGGTGGAAACACTGAAGCTTTCTTT,few,TRBJ1-1,TRBV30,TRBD1
CASSGAGGSADTQYF,TGCGCCAGCAGTGGCGCGGGAGGGAGTGCAGATACGCAGTATTTT,NA,TRBJ2-3,TRBV10-2,TRBD2
CASSPPGQSNSPLHF,TGTGCCAGCAGCCCTCCGGGACAGTCGAATTCACCCCTCCACTTT,NA,TRBJ1-6,TRBV28,TRBD1
CASSVLPGQGAREQYF,TGTGCCAGCAGTGTCCTCCCGGGACAGGGGGCCAGGGAGCAGTACTTC,NA,TRBJ2-7,TRBV6-1,TRBD1
CASSFEGRGPRTEAFF,TGTGCCAGCAGTTTTGAGGGCAGGGGCCCGAGAACTGAAGCTTTCTTT,few,TRBJ1-1,TRBV27,NA
CASSLRLAGDPLRYTDTQYF,TGCGCCAGCAGCCTTCGACTAGCGGGGGACCCTCTTAGATACACAGATACGCAGTATTTT,NA,TRBJ2-3,TRBV4-1,TRBD2
CASRLNREINYGYTF,TGTGCCAGCCGTCTTAACAGGGAGATTAACTATGGCTACACCTTC,NA,TRBJ1-2,TRBV27,NA
CAWSTGDNSPLHF,TGTGCCTGGAGTACAGGGGATAATTCACCCCTCCACTTT,NA,TRBJ1-6,TRBV30,TRBD1
CASSEGGLAIYNEQFF,TGTGCCAGCAGTGAAGGAGGACTAGCGATCTACAATGAGCAGTTCTTC,NA,TRBJ2-1,TRBV25-1,TRBD2
CASSPGQANGYTF,TGTGCCAGCAGCCCAGGACAGGCCAATGGCTACACCTTC,NA,TRBJ1-2,TRBV12-3/TRBV12-4,TRBD1
CASPISGGAANYGYTF,TGTGCCAGCCCTATTTCCGGGGGGGCGGCCAACTATGGCTACACCTTC,NA,TRBJ1-2,TRBV2,NA
CASLKQAQSTEAFF,TGTGCCAGCCTTAAACAGGCGCAGAGCACTGAAGCTTTCTTT,NA,TRBJ1-1,TRBV19,NA
CASSLGQGREKLFF,TGCGCCAGCAGCCTAGGACAGGGTCGCGAAAAACTGTTTTTT,NA,TRBJ1-4,TRBV5-1,TRBD1
CASSLLTELINEKLFF,TGTGCCAGCAGCTTATTGACAGAACTTATTAATGAAAAACTGTTTTTT,NA,TRBJ1-4,TRBV7-9,NA
CASSWDREDYGYTF,TGTGCCAGCAGTTGGGACAGGGAGGACTATGGCTACACCTTC,NA,TRBJ1-2,TRBV27,TRBD1
CASSQGGSQPQHF,TGCGCCAGCAGCCAAGGGGGCAGTCAGCCCCAGCATTTT,NA,TRBJ1-5,TRBV4-1,NA
CASTGAYEQYF,TGTGCCAGCACGGGAGCTTACGAGCAGTACTTC,NA,TRBJ2-7,TRBV6-4,NA
CARHGRDSDYEQYF,TGTGCCAGGCACGGCCGGGACAGCGATTACGAGCAGTACTTC,NA,TRBJ2-7,TRBV19,TRBD1
CASTRSGASYEQYF,TGTGCCAGCACCCGTTCGGGAGCCTCCTACGAGCAGTACTTC,NA,TRBJ2-7,TRBV7-8,NA
CASSSLRVGDRGVLGYGYTF,TGTGCCAGCAGCTCGCTACGGGTGGGGGACAGGGGTGTGCTTGGGTATGGCTACACCTTC,NA,TRBJ1-2,TRBV2,TRBD1